This TCR beta chain is from a study of response to subunit inactivated influenza vaccine. Whole-study findings and limits: Authors suggested each seasonal flu vaccination may recruit only limited numbers of new T cells.

This clonotype was detected only a few times. Antigen unknown. From the RT-PCR reads, TCRdb called clonotypes with MiXCR, one entry per CDR3 protein. Of 650,000 to 850,000 distinct CDR3 sequences listed, approximately 14% are singletons. Sequenced material: PBMCs from blood, taken around 14 days before vaccination. This clonotype originated in a man aged 45-60 years who received an inactivated influenza vaccine.

CDR3 region: CSVEDLSGSGELFF. CDR3 DNA sequence: TGCAGCGTTGAAGATCTGTCAGGATCCGGGGAGCTGTTTTTT. The V call is TRBV29-1, the J call TRBJ2-2; no definite D call. V lost 0 bases and J lost 6, with 11 bases in between. The germline gives CDR1 SQVTM, CDR2 ANQGSEA. The CDR3 contains 14 residues.